The 9 T cell receptor beta chains in this list originate from one sample, sequenced in a study of neurological immune-mediated disorders. MiXCR, run by TCRdb on the 5' RACE reads, gives a single entry per CDR3 protein. The sample yields tens of thousands of distinct CDR3 sequences, 2.5% to 3% seen once. The sample taken for sequencing was PBMCs. Every receptor here comes from a woman under 40 with multiple sclerosis.

This clonotype was seen ten or more times. V usage is TRBV15 and J usage is TRBJ2-1; 8 bases map to TRBD2. This CDR3 has 15 amino acids. From germline, CDR1 is LNHNV and CDR2 YYDKDF (reference sequence). Trimming at V came to 0 bases and at J to 8 bases, leaving 6 bases not matched to a gene. The CDR3: CATSRDWAREDEQFF. The CDR3 DNA follows: TGTGCCACCAGCAGAGATTGGGCGCGGGAGGATGAGCAGTTCTTC.

This clonotype came up many times. This chain links TRBV7-7 with TRBJ2-2; 8 bases align to TRBD1. Germline CDR1 and CDR2: SSHAT and FNYEAQ (reference sequence). The CDR3 covers 13 residues. V shed 8 bases, J shed 1 base, and the junction held 0 bases outside the gene matches. The DNA for the CDR3 is TGTGCCAGCGGGACAGGGAACACCGGGGAGCTGTTTTTT. This sequence encodes CASGTGNTGELFF. The entire variable domain, with the rest obtained from reference TRBV7-7 and TRBJ2-2, is as follows: GAGVSQSPRYKVTKRGQDVTLRCDPISSHATLYWYQQALGQGPEFLTYFNYEAQPDKSGLPSDRFSAERPEGSISTLTIQRTEQRDSAMYRCASGTGNTGELFFGEGSRLTVL.

This clonotype was picked up many times. The rearrangement uses TRBV5-5 and TRBJ2-7, with 10 bases that match TRBD1. Trimming at V came to 6 bases and at J to 4 bases, leaving 4 bases not matched to a gene. Germline CDR1 is SGHKS and CDR2 is YYEKEE (reference sequence). The CDR3 loop spans 13 amino acids. The CDR3: CASNRQGAYEQYF. CDR3 sequence (DNA): TGTGCCAGCAATAGACAGGGGGCGTACGAGCAGTACTTC.

This clonotype was detected many times. V and J are TRBV18 and TRBJ2-7; 8 positions agree with TRBD1. Trimming took 3 bases from V and 0 from J; bases not matched to a gene: 7. Per the germline V gene, CDR1 is KGHSH and CDR2 is LQKENI. CDR3 size: 16 residues. The CDR3 region is CASSPRDRSASYEQYF. The DNA of the CDR3 is TGTGCCAGCTCACCGCGGGACAGGTCGGCCTCCTACGAGCAGTACTTC.

This clonotype came up many times. V and J are TRBV27 and TRBJ1-5; 8 bases are a match to TRBD1. With V trimmed by 6 bases and J by 2 bases, 6 bases remained unmatched. The length of the CDR3 is 15 residues. Germline values: CDR1 MNHEY, CDR2 SMNVEV (reference sequence). This chain's CDR3 is CASSTGGWGNQPQHF. The CDR3 coding sequence is TGTGCCAGCAGCACAGGGGGATGGGGCAATCAGCCCCAGCATTTT.

This clonotype has at least ten counts. The gene calls are TRBV6-2 or TRBV6-3 and TRBJ2-1, with D perhaps given as TRBD1 or TRBD2 (5 bases each). The CDR3 runs to 11 residues. V was trimmed by 8 bases and J by 7 bases, leaving 9 bases between them. Germline CDR1 is MNHEY and CDR2 is SVGEGT. The CDR3 DNA reads TGTGCCAGCTTGAGGGGTAATGAGCAGTTCTTC. It is translated as CASLRGNEQFF.

This clonotype was recorded at least ten times. V gene TRBV18 combines with J gene TRBJ2-2, with 7 bases aligning to TRBD2. Germline CDR1 and CDR2: KGHSH and LQKENI. The ends lost 0 bases at V and 8 bases at J; junction bases unmatched: 6. The CDR3 runs 15 residues. CDR3 nucleotide sequence: TGTGCCAGCTCACCACCTAGCGGGCCGATGGGGGAGCTGTTTTTT. It yields the protein CASSPPSGPMGELFF.

This clonotype has at least ten counts. The chain joins TRBV29-1 to TRBJ1-1; D ambiguous. The CDR3 loop spans 13 amino acids. The V gene lost 5 bases and the J gene lost 1 base, with 11 bases spanning the gap. In germline, CDR1 is SQVTM, CDR2 ANQGSEA. This CDR3 reads CSVSKDSNTEAFF. The CDR3 bases are TGCAGCGTTAGTAAGGACTCGAACACTGAAGCTTTCTTT.

This clonotype was recorded at least ten times. The chain joins TRBV3-1 to TRBJ1-2, with TRBD1 identical over 8 bases. J gave up 8 bases and V 1 base, and 9 bases lay outside the gene matches. Germline assignment: CDR1 LGHDT and CDR2 YNNKEL (reference sequence). The CDR3 consists of 15 residues. The CDR3 DNA follows: TGTGCCAGCAGCCAAGCCGCTCTGACAGGGGTGGGCTACACCTTC. It yields the protein CASSQAALTGVGYTF. Filled out from reference TRBV3-1 and TRBJ1-2, the complete variable domain reads DTAVSQTPKYLVTQMGNDKSIKCEQNLGHDTMYWYKQDSKKFLKIMFSYNNKELIINETVPNRFSPKSPDKAHLNLHINSLELGDSAVYFCASSQAALTGVGYTFGSGTRLTVV.